The 9 T cell receptor beta chains in this list originate from one sample, sequenced in a study of prognosis after radiotherapy for stage I lung cancer. From genomic DNA, two-round multiplex PCR was used to amplify TCR beta CDR3. The first round of PCR was done with primers that matched each TRBV and TRBJ gene. In TCRdb, the multiplex PCR reads were re-called with MiXCR into one record per CDR3 protein. This sample has some 35,000 distinct CDR3 sequences, with about 31% found just once. The source material was PBMCs, sampled before or after stereotactic body radiation therapy (not recorded which). The receptors stem from a donor over 45 with non-small cell lung cancer.

This clonotype was recorded at least ten times. This sequence joins TRBV19 and TRBJ2-1; 7 bases line up with TRBD1. CDR3 length equals 16 residues. Germline V gene sequence: CDR1 LNHDA, CDR2 SQIVND (reference sequence). J lost 0 bases, V lost 4 bases, and 6 bases had no gene match. The CDR3 region is CASSTGQTISYNEQFF. CDR3 sequence (DNA): TGTGCCAGTAGTACGGGACAGACGATCTCCTACAATGAGCAGTTCTTC. The full variable domain, completed using reference TRBV19 and TRBJ2-1, is DGGITQSPKYLFRKEGQNVTLSCEQNLNHDAMYWYRQDPGQGLRLIYYSQIVNDFQKGDIAEGYSVSREKKESFPLTVTSAQKNPTAFYLCASSTGQTISYNEQFFGPGTRLTVL.

The rearrangement joins TRBV9 to TRBJ2-2; TRBD2 matches at 9 bases. V lost 6 bases and J lost 2; bases outside the gene matches: 11. This CDR3 has 17 amino acids. In germline, CDR1 is SGDLS, CDR2 YYNGEE. As DNA, the CDR3 is TGTGCCAGCATCCTCCGCTTAGCGGGGGTAAACACCGGGGAGCTGTTTTTT. This encodes CASILRLAGVNTGELFF.

This clonotype was seen repeatedly, ten times or more. The chain employs TRBV12-3 or TRBV12-4 and TRBJ1-1; D unresolved. The CDR3 has 11 amino acids. V lost 6 bases and J lost 7, with 9 bases in between. The CDR3: CASSLRGEAFF. The CDR3 bases are TGTGCCAGCAGCTTGAGAGGTGAAGCTTTCTTT.

This clonotype has a count of ten or more. The chain carries TRBV7-9 and TRBJ1-1; no reliable D call. The V end was cut by 5 bases, the J end by 3 bases, with 19 bases between. This CDR3 is 16 amino acids long. Per germline, CDR1 SEHNR and CDR2 FQNEAQ (reference sequence). CDR3 DNA sequence: TGTGCCAGCAGCCCAGTCTCAACATCGAGGGACACTGAAGCTTTCTTT. Amino acid sequence: CASSPVSTSRDTEAFF. Full variable domain (outside the CDR3, taken from reference TRBV7-9 and TRBJ1-1): DTGVSQNPRHKITKRGQNVTFRCDPISEHNRLYWYRQTLGQGPEFLTYFQNEAQLEKSRLLSDRFSAERPKGSFSTLEIQRTEQGDSAMYLCASSPVSTSRDTEAFFGQGTRLTVV.

Notes on this clonotype: The final CDR3 position lacks the conserved phenylalanine or tryptophan, pointing to a likely read error. V and J are TRBV6-1 and TRBJ2-7, with TRBD1 identical over 7 bases. Losses at the gene ends were 7 bases for V and 6 bases for J; bases not matched to a gene: 15. CDR3 size: 15 residues. CDR1 MNHNS and CDR2 SASEGT come from the germline V gene. The CDR3 sequence is CASISTGDLAVEQYL. CDR3 DNA: TGTGCCAGCATTTCCACAGGGGATCTTGCCGTCGAGCAGTACCTC.

This clonotype has a count of ten or more. The chain recombines TRBV2 with TRBJ1-1; D is possibly TRBD1 (6 bases). Germline V gene sequence: CDR1 SNHLY, CDR2 FYNNEI. The CDR3 has 13 residues. Between the trimmed V and J ends, which lost 3 bases and 5 bases, there was a span of 10 bases. The CDR3: CASSDGGRTEAFF. CDR3 bases: TGTGCCAGCAGTGACGGGGGGCGGACTGAAGCTTTCTTT. The entire variable domain, with the rest obtained from reference TRBV2 and TRBJ1-1, is as follows: EPEVTQTPSHQVTQMGQEVILRCVPISNHLYFYWYRQILGQKVEFLVSFYNNEISEKSEIFDDQFSVERPDGSNFTLKIRSTKLEDSAMYFCASSDGGRTEAFFGQGTRLTVV.

In this sample, this clonotype turned up a few times. A far larger clone is off by one base, so a read error is likely. The V gene is TRBV6-1, the J gene TRBJ2-3; perhaps TRBD2 as D (5 bases). V was clipped by 5 bases and J by 4 bases, with 13 bases between them. Looked up from germline, CDR1 is MNHNS and CDR2 is SASEGT. This CDR3 has 14 residues. The CDR3 DNA sequence: TGTGCCAGCAGTTCACTATCGAGGGCAGATACGCAGTATTTT. Residues: CASSSLSRADTQYF.

Remarks on this clonotype: A far larger clone differs by one base, so this is likely a read error. The V gene is TRBV28, the J gene TRBJ1-2; TRBD1 aligns across 7 bases. The CDR3 covers 12 residues. Germline lookup yields CDR1 MDHEN and CDR2 SYDVKM. V was clipped by 6 bases and J by 8 bases; unmatched bases: 6. CDR3 bases: TGTGCCAGCAGCTTTGACAGGGTAGGCTACACCTTC. Residues: CASSFDRVGYTF.

There are many counts of this clonotype. The chain uses TRBV7-3 and TRBJ1-1; D is ambiguous. This CDR3 comprises 13 residues. V lost 5 bases to trimming and J lost 4 bases, with 11 bases between them. Germline CDR1 is SGHTA and CDR2 is FQGTGA. Here the CDR3 reads CASSQAPGTEAFF. The CDR3 nucleotides are TGTGCCAGCAGCCAGGCGCCGGGCACTGAAGCTTTCTTT.